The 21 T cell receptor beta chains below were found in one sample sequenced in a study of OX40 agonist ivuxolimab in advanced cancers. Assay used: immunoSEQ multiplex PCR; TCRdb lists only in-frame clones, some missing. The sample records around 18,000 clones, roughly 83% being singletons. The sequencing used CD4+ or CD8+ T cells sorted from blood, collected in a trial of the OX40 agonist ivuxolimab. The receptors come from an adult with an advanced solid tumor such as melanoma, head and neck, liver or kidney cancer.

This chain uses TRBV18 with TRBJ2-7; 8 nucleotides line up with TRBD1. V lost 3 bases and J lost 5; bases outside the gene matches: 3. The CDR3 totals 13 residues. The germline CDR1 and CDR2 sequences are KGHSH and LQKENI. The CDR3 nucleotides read TGTGCCAGCTCACCGGCAGGGGGCCACGAGCAGTACTTC. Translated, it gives CASSPAGGHEQYF. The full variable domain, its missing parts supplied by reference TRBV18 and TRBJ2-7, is NAGVMQNPRHLVRRRGQEARLRCSPMKGHSHVYWYRQLPEEGLKFMVYLQKENIIDESGMPKERFSAEFPKEGPSILRIQQVVRGDSAAYFCASSPAGGHEQYFGPGTRLTVT.

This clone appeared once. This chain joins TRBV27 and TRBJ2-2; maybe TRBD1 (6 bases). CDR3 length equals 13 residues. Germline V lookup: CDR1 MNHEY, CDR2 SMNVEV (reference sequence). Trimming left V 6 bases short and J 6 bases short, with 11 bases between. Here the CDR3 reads CASSTQGSGELFF. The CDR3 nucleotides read TGTGCCAGCAGCACCCAGGGGTCCGGGGAGCTGTTTTTT.

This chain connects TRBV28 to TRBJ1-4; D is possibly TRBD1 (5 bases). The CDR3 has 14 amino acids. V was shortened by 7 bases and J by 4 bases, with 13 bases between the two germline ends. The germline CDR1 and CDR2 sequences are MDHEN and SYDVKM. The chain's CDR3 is CASTLMGVNEKLFF. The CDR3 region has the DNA TGTGCCAGCACCCTGATGGGGGTTAATGAAAAACTGTTTTTT.

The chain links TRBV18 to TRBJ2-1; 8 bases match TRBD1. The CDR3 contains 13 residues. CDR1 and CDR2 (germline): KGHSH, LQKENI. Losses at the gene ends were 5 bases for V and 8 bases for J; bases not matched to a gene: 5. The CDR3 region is CASSIKQGDEQFF. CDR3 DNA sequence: TGTGCCAGCTCAATTAAACAGGGGGATGAGCAGTTCTTC.

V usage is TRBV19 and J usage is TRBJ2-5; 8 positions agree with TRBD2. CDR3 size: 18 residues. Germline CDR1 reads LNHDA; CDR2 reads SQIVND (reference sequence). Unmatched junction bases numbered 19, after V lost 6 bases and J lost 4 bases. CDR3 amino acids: CASSPGGLMAGGRETQYF. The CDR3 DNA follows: TGTGCCAGTAGCCCCGGCGGGTTGATGGCGGGGGGACGAGAGACCCAGTACTTC.

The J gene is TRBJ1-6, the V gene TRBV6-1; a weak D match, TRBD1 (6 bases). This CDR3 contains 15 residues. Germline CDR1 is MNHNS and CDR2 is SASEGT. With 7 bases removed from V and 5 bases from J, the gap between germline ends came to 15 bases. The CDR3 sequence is CASKYRDTHNSPLHF. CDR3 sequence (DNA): TGTGCCAGCAAGTACCGGGACACCCATAATTCACCCCTCCACTTT.

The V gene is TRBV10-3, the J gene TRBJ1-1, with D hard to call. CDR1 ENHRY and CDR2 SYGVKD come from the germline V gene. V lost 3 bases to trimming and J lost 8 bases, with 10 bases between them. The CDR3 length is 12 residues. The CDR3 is CAISEGGREAFF. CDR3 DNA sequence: TGTGCCATCAGTGAAGGCGGCAGGGAAGCTTTCTTT.

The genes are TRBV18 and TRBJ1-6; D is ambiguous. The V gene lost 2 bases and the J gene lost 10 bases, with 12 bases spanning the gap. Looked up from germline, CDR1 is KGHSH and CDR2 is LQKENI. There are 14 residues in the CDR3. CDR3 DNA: TGTGCCAGCTCACCAGGGGTTACAGACTCACCCCTCCACTTT. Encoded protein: CASSPGVTDSPLHF.

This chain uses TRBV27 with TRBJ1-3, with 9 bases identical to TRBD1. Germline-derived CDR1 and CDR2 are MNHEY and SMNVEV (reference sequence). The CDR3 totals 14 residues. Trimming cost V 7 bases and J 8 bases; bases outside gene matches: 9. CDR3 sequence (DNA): TGTGCCAGCAAGGTACAGGGGGCATCGGACACCATATATTTT. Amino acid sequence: CASKVQGASDTIYF.

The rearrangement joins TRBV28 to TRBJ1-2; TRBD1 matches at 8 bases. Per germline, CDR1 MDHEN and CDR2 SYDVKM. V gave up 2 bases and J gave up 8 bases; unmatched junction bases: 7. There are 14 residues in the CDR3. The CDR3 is CASSLIGRGLGYTF. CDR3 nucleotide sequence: TGTGCCAGCAGTTTAATAGGCAGGGGGCTAGGCTACACCTTC.

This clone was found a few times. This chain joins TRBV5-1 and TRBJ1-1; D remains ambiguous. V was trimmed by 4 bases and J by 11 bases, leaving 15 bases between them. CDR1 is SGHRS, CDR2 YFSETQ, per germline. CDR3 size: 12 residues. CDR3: CASSIEGFGAFF. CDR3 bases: TGCGCCAGCAGCATTGAAGGGTTCGGTGCTTTCTTT.

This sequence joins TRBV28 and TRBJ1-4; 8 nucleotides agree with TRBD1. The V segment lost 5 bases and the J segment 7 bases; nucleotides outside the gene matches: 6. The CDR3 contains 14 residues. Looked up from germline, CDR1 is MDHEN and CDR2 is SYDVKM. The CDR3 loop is CASSIDRGREKLFF. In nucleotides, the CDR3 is TGTGCCAGCAGTATAGACAGGGGCCGTGAAAAACTGTTTTTT.

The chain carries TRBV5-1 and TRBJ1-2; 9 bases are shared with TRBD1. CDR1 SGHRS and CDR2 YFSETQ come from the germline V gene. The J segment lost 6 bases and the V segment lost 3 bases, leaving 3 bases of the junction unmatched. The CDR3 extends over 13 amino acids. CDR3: CASSWTGADGYTF. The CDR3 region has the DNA TGCGCCAGCAGCTGGACAGGGGCTGATGGCTACACCTTC.

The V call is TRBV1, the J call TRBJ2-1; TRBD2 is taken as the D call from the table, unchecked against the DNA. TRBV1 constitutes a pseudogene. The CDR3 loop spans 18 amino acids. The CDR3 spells CTSSQDFDPETFYNEQFF. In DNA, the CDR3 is TGCACCAGCAGCCAAGATTTTGATCCCGAGACTTTCTACAATGAGCAGTTCTTC.

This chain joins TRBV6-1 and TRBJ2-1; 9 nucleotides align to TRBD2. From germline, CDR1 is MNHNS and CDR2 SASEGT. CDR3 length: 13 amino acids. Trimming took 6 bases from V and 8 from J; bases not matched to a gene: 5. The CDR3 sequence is CASSPGLAYEQFF. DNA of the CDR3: TGTGCCAGCAGCCCGGGACTAGCCTATGAGCAGTTCTTC.

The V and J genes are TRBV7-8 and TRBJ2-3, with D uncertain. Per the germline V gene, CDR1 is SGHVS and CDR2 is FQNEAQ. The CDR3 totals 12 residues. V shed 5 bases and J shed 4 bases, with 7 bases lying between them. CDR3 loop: CASSRLADTQYF. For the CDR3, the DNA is TGTGCCAGCAGCCGTTTGGCAGATACGCAGTATTTT.

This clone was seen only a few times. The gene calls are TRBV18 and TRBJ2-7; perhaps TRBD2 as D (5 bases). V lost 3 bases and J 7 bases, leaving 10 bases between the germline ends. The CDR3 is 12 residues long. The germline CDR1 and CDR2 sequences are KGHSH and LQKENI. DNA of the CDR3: TGTGCCAGCTCACCTGGGCCGGGGGAGCAGTACTTC. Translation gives CASSPGPGEQYF.

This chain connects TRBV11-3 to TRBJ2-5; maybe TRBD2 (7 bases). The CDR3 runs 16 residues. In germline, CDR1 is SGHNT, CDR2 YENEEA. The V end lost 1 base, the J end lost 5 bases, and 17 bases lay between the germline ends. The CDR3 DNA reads TGTGCCAGCAGCTTAGGGGCGGGGGCAGGTGCGGAGACCCAGTACTTC. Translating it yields CASSLGAGAGAETQYF.

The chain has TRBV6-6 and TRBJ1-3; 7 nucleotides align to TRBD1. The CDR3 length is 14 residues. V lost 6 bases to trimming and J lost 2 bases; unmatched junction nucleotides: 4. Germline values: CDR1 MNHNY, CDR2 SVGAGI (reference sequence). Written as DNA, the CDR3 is TGTGCCAGCAGGCCCGGGACAGCTGGAAACACCATATATTTT. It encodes CASRPGTAGNTIYF.

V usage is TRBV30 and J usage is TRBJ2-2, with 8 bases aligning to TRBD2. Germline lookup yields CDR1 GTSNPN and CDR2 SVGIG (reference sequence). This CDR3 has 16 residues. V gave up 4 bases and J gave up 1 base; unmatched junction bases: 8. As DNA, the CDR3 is TGTGCCTGGATAGGGAAGGCGGGGGGGAACACCGGGGAGCTGTTTTTT. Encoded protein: CAWIGKAGGNTGELFF.

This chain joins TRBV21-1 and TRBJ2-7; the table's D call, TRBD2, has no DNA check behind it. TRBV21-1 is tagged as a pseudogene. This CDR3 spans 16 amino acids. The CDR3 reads CASSKGGPSGRNEQYF. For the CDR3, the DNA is TGTGCCAGCAGCAAAGGGGGCCCTAGCGGGAGGAACGAGCAGTACTTC.